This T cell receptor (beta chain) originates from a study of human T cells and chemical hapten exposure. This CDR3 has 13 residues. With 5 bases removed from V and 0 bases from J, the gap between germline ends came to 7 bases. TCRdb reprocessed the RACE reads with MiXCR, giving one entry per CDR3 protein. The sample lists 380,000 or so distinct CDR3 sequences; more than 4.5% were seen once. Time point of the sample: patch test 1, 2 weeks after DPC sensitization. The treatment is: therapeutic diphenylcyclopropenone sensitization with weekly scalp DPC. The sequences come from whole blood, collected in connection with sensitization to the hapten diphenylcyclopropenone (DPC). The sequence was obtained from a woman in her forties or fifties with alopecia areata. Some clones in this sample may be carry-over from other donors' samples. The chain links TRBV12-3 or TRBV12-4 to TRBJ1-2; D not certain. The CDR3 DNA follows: TGTGCCAGCAGTATACAGCCTAACTATGGCTACACCTTC. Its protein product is CASSIQPNYGYTF.